This TCR beta chain emerged from a study of blood T cell repertoires in COVID-19. Study context: From the United States, Italy and Spain came samples of acute and convalescent COVID-19. PBMCs, B-cell-depleted T cells, or T cells were the source of the cDNA or gDNA that made up the material.

This clone was counted between two and nine times. Per the authors' pipeline: Estimates of nucleated cell counts were drawn from the amplification of reference gene primers. Measured with immunoSEQ multiplex PCR; TCRdb has only the in-frame clones, and not every one. The V and J calls and clone size are taken from that table; D and trimming were inferred from the DNA. Of about 26,000 clones in the sample, roughly 84% were seen once. J was trimmed by 3 bases and V by 8 bases; bases with no gene match: 9. Germline V gene lookup returns CDR1 ENHRY and CDR2 SYGVKD. The CDR3 is made up of 14 amino acids. The clonotype was recovered from a human donor in a cohort sampled during active COVID-19. The donor label of this sample is uncertain. Sequencing was performed on peripheral blood. This sequence joins TRBV10-3 and TRBJ1-1; 7 bases map to TRBD1. The CDR3 bases are TGTGCCATCGGCCCGGGACAGCTTGACACTGAAGCTTTCTTT. Translating it yields CAIGPGQLDTEAFF.